This T cell receptor (beta chain) emerged from a study of somatic mutations in cytotoxic T cells in rheumatoid arthritis. Study overall: Flow sorting yielded some V beta antibody-stained T-cell populations at nearly 100% purity, among them V beta1+ cells sequenced for TCRB.

As handled by the study authors: There were rare matches between patient CD8+ clones larger than 1% and published virus-specific TCRB sequences. The method was immunoSEQ multiplex PCR; TCRdb's version includes in-frame clones alone and lacks a portion of them. For V, J and clone size, that table is used; D and trimming come from the DNA. The sample holds 9,500 to 11,000 clones, roughly 79% seen once. Remarks on this clone: Its antigen is as yet unknown.

Positive magnetic bead selection was used to isolate CD4+ and CD8+ cells; purity was checked by flow cytometry. Study-wide results and caveats: Rising age went with increasing CD8+ clonality in rheumatoid arthritis patients; healthy controls showed no such increase.

The TCR sequence derives from a woman aged 55-69 years with rheumatoid arthritis. Input material: CD8+ T cells sorted from blood.

DNA of the CDR3: TGTGCCAGCAGTCCCCAGGGGGGCAGTAGCGGCTACACCTTC. Protein: CASSPQGGSSGYTF. The chain uses TRBV6-1 and TRBJ1-2; 7 bases are shared with TRBD1. Germline CDR1 and CDR2: MNHNS and SASEGT. Germline trimming cut 5 bases from V and 8 bases from J; bases unmatched to any gene: 11. The CDR3 is 14 amino acids.